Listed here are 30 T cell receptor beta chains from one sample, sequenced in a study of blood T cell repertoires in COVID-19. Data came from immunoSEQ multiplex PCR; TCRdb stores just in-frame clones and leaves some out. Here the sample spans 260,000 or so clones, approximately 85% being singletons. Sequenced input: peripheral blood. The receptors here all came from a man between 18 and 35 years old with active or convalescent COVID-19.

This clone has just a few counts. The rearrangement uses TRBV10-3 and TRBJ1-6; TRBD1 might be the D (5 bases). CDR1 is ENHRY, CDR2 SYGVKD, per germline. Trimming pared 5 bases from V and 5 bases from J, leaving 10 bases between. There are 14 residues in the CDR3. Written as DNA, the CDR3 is TGTGCCATCAGTACCGACAGTAATAATTCACCCCTCCACTTT. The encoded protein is CAISTDSNNSPLHF.

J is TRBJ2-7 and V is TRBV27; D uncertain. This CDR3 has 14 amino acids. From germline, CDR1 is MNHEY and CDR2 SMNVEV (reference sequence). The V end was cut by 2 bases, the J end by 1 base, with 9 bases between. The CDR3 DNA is TGTGCCAGCAGTTTAATTTCGGGTTCCTACGAGCAGTACTTC. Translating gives CASSLISGSYEQYF.

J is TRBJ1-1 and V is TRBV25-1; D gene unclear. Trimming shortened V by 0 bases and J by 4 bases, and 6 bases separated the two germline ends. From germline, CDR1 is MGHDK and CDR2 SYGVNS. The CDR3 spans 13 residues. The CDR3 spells CASSEYGSTEAFF. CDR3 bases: TGTGCCAGCAGTGAATACGGGTCCACTGAAGCTTTCTTT.

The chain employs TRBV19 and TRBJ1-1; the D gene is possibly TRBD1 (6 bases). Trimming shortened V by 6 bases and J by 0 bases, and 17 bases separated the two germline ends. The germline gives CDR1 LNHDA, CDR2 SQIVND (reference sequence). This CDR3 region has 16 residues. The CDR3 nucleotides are TGTGCCAGTAGCGATACCGGGGGGGGCATGAACACTGAAGCTTTCTTT. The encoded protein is CASSDTGGGMNTEAFF.

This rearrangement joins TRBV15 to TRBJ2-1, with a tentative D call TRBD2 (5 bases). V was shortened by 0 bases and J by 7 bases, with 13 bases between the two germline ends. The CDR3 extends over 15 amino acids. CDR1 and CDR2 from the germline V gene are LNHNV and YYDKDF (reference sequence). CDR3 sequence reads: CATSRDRRSGNEQFF. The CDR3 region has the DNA TGTGCCACCAGCAGAGATCGACGGTCGGGGAATGAGCAGTTCTTC.

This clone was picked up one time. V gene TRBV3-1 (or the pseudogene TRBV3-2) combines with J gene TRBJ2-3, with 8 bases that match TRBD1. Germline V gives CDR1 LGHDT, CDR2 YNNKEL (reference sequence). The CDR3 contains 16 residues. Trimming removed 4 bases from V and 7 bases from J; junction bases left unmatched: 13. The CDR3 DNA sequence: TGTGCCAGCAGCCCCCCGACAGGGGCTAGGGCGAATACGCAGTATTTT. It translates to CASSPPTGARANTQYF.

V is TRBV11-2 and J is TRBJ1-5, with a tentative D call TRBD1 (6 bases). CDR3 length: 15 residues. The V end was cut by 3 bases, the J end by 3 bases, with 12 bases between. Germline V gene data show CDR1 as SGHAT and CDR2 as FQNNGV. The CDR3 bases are TGTGCCAGCAGCTTTGATGGACAGATCAATCAGCCCCAGCATTTT. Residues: CASSFDGQINQPQHF.

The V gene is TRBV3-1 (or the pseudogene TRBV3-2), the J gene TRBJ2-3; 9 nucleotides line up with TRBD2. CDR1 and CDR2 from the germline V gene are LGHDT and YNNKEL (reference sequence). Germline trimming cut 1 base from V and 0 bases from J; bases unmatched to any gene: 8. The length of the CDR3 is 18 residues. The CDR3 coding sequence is TGTGCCAGCAGCCAAGCGAGGGCGGGGGGGCCGAGCACAGATACGCAGTATTTT. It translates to CASSQARAGGPSTDTQYF.

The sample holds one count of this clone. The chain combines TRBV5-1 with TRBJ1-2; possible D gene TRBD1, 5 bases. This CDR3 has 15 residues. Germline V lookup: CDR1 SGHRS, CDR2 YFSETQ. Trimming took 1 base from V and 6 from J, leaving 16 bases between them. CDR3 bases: TGCGCCAGCAGCTTGACCGACAGTTTTTGGGATGGCTACACCTTC. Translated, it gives CASSLTDSFWDGYTF. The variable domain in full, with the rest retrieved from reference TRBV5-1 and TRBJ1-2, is KAGVTQTPRYLIKTRGQQVTLSCSPISGHRSVSWYQQTPGQGLQFLFEYFSETQRNKGNFPGRFSGRQFSNSRSEMNVSTLELGDSALYLCASSLTDSFWDGYTFGSGTRLTVV.

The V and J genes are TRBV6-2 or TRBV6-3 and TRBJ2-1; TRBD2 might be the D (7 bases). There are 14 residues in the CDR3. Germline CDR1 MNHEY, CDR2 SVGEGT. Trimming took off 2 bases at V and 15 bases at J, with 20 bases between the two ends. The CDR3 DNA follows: TGTGCCAGCAGTTACGTGTCATCTGGGGGGGCTCGGTTCTTC. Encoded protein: CASSYVSSGGARFF.

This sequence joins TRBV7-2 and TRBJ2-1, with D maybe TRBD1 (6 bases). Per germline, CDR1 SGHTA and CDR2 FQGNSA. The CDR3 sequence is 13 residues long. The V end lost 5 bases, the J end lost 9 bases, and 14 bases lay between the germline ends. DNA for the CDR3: TGTGCCAGCAGCATTTACAGGGACGGTGAGCAGTTCTTC. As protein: CASSIYRDGEQFF.

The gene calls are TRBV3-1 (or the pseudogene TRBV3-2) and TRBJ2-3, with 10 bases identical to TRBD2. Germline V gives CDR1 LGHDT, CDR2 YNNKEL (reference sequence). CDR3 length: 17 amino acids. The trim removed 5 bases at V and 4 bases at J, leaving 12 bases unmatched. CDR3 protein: CASSEIGLAGAPDTQYF. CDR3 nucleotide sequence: TGTGCCAGCAGCGAGATTGGGCTAGCGGGGGCCCCAGATACGCAGTATTTT.

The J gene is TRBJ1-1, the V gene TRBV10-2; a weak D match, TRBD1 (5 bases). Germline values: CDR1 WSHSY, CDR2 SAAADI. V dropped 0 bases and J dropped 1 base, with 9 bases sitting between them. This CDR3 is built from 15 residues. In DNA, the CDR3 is TGCGCCAGCAGTGAGTCTACGGGGGAGAACACTGAAGCTTTCTTT. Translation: CASSESTGENTEAFF.

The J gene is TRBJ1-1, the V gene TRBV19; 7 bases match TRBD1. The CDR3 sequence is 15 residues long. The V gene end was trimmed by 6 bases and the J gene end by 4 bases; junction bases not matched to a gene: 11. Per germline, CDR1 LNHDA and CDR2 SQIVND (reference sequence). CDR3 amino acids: CASSPSGGMVTEAFF. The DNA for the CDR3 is TGTGCCAGTAGCCCTTCAGGGGGGATGGTCACTGAAGCTTTCTTT.

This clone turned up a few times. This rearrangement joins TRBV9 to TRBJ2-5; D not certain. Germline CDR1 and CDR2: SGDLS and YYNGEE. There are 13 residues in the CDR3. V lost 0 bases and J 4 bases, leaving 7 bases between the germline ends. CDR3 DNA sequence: TGTGCCAGCAGCGTAGCAACTTCAGAGACCCAGTACTTC. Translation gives CASSVATSETQYF.

The CDR3 DNA follows: TGTGCCAGAACTGTACAGGGGTTGAGCTCCTATAATTCACCCCTCCACTTT. Its protein is CARTVQGLSSYNSPLHF. The chain links TRBV3-1 (or the pseudogene TRBV3-2) to TRBJ1-6; 7 nucleotides line up with TRBD1. The CDR3 covers 17 residues. Germline V gene lookup returns CDR1 LGHDT and CDR2 YNNKEL (reference sequence). The V gene end was trimmed by 9 bases and the J gene end by 0 bases; junction bases not matched to a gene: 11.

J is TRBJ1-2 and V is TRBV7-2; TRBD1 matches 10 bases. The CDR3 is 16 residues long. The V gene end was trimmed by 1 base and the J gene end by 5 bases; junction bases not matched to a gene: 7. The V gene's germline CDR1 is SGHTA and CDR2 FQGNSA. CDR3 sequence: CASSLGGTGAGYGYTF. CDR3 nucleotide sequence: TGTGCCAGCAGCTTAGGAGGGACAGGGGCTGGGTATGGCTACACCTTC.

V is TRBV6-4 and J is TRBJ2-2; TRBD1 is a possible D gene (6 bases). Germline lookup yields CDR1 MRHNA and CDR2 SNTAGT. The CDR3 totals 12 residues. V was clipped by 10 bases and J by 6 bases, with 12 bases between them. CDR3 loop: CANMTGPGELFF. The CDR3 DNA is TGTGCCAACATGACAGGTCCCGGGGAGCTGTTTTTT.

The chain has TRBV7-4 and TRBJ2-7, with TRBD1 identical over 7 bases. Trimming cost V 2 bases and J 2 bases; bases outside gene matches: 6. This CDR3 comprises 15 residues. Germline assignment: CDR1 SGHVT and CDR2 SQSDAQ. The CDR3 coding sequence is TGTGCCAGCAGCTTACGGGACAGCTCGACCTACGAGCAGTACTTC. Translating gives CASSLRDSSTYEQYF.

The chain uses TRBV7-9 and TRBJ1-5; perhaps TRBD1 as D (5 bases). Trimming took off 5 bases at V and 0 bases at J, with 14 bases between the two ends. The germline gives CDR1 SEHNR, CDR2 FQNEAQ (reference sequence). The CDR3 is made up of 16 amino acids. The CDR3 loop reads CASSPPTDASNQPQHF. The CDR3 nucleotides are TGTGCCAGCAGCCCACCGACAGATGCTAGCAATCAGCCCCAGCATTTT.

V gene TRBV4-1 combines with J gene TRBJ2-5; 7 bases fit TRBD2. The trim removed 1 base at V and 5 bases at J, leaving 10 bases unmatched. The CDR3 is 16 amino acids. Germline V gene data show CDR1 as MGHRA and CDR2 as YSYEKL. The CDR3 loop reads CASSQGRARGSETQYF. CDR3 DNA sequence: TGCGCCAGCAGCCAAGGCAGGGCGCGGGGGAGCGAGACCCAGTACTTC.

CDR3 DNA sequence: TGTGCCAGCAGCCAAGCGACAGGGCAGTACGAGCAGTACTTC. Its protein product is CASSQATGQYEQYF. This chain connects TRBV14 to TRBJ2-7, with TRBD1 matching 7 bases. Germline loops: CDR1 SGHDN, CDR2 FVKESK. The junction had 4 bases not matched to a gene; V was cut back by 1 base and J by 4 bases. The CDR3 has 14 amino acids.

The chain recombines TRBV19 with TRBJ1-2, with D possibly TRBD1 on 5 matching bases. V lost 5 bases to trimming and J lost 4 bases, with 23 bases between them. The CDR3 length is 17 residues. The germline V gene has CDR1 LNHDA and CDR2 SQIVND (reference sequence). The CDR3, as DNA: TGTGCCAGTAGTTCCACTCCTGTCCCTCCACAGGCCTATGGCTACACCTTC. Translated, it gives CASSSTPVPPQAYGYTF.

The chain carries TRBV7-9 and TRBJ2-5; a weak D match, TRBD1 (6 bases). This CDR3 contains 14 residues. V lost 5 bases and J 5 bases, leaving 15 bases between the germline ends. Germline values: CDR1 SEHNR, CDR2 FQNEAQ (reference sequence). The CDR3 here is CASSIWTAEETQYF. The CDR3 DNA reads TGTGCCAGCAGCATCTGGACAGCCGAGGAGACCCAGTACTTC.

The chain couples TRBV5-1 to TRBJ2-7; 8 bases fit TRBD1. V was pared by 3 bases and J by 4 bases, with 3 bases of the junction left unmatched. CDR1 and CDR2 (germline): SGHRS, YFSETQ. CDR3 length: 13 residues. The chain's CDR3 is CASSWDRTYEQYF. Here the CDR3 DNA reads TGCGCCAGCAGCTGGGACAGGACATACGAGCAGTACTTC.

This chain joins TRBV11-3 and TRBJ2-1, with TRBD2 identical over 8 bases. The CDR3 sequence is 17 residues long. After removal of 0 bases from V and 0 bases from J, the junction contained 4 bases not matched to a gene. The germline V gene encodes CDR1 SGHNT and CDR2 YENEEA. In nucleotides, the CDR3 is TGTGCCAGCAGCTTAGATCGGGGGGGGAGCTCCTACAATGAGCAGTTCTTC. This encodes CASSLDRGGSSYNEQFF.

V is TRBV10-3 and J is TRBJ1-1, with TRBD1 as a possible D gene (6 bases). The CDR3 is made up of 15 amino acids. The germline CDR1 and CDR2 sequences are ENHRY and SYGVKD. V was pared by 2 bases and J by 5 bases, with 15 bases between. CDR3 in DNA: TGTGCCATCAGTGAGCAGGCAGGGGCGTCGACTGAAGCTTTCTTT. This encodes CAISEQAGASTEAFF.

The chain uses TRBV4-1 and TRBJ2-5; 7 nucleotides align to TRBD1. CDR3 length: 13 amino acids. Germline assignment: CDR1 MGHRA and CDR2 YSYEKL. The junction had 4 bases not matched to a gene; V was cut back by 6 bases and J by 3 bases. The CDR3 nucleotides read TGCGCCAGCAGTGCCGGGACAGAAGAGACCCAGTACTTC. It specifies CASSAGTEETQYF.

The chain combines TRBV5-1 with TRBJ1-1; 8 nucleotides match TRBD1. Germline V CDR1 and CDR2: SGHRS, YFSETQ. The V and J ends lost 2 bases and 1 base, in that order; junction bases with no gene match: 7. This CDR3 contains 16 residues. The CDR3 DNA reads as TGCGCCAGCAGCTTACGCCGGACAGGGCCGAACACTGAAGCTTTCTTT. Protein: CASSLRRTGPNTEAFF.

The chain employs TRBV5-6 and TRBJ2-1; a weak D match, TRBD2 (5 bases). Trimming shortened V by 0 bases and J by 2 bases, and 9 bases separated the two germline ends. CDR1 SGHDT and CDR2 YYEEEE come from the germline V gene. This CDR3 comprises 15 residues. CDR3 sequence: CASSLGADTYNEQFF. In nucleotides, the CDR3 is TGTGCCAGCAGCTTGGGAGCGGATACCTACAATGAGCAGTTCTTC.